This T cell receptor beta chain was identified in a study of regulatory T cells in long-lasting Graves disease (dated by TCRdb to the early 2020s). Turning to the overall study: Patients with newly diagnosed Graves' disease had been on antithyroid drugs for under 3 months. Patients with persistent Graves' disease were compared with patients with newly diagnosed Graves' disease using TCR sequencing and RNA sequencing of peripheral blood. The study took place in China and was registered as a clinical trial. A total of 35 or so samples were covered by TCR sequencing, comprising approximately 13 persistent and approximately 20 newly diagnosed Graves' disease patients.

The protocol used for the library was multiplex PCR. These reads were obtained on an Illumina HiSeq 4000. To build TCR beta libraries, CDR3 regions were amplified by Arm-PCR using iRepertoire HTBI primers. Gel purification was performed on PCR products prior to sequencing. In the paper's pipeline: Gene usage analysis of CDR3 amino acid clonotypes relied on the approximately 68 TRBV and 15 or so TRBJ segments identified across samples. COPE and FqMerger were used to merge the filtered high-quality paired reads into contigs. BLAST was used to align contigs to IMGT TRBV, TRBD and TRBJ reference genes, with CDR3 defined following IMGT. Highly expanded clones were defined as clonotypes with a frequency above 0.1%. Shannon entropy served as the measure of repertoire diversity, while the Gini coefficient captured V-J evenness. A clonotype was considered public if more than one individual shared it. TCRdb handled the public reads itself, with Q25 trimming in fastp and clone calling in MiXCR, and kept productive beta chains. Merged by CDR3 protein, the rows form single entries marked with the most common genes and DNA. The V and J calls were not made by the authors but by TCRdb's processing. Counted in this sample were about 460,000 distinct CDR3 sequences; 12% to 15% of them appeared once. The ten largest clones capture around a sixth of the sample.

From the cysteine up to the phenylalanine, the CDR3 has a length of 14 residues. The only DNA kept is the CDR3, 42 bases in frame from the first base. A distance of 12 bases separates the germline ends of V and J, which lose 3 bases and 4 bases respectively. CDR1 is given as SGHDN and CDR2 as FVKESK, both from the germline V gene. The time point label corresponds to: newly diagnosed GD, antithyroid drugs for less than 3 months. For both TCR sequencing and RNA sequencing, RNA was extracted from PBMCs in TRIzol. The diagnosis of Graves' disease was made according to American Thyroid Association guidelines. Patients were recruited from an endocrinology department in Xi'an, China. Each patient gave 7 to 9.5 milliliters of peripheral blood, collected in an EDTA anticoagulant tube. Ficoll Paque Plus density gradient separation was used to isolate PBMCs, and no additional T cell sorting was done. RNA quality was checked with an Agilent 2100 Bioanalyzer and agarose gel, and concentration with a NanoDrop 2000.

Regarding this clonotype: The clone's antigen remains unknown. No clone much larger than this one lies a single base away; base qualities are absent.

The investigation overall reported the following: Patients with persistent disease shared more public clonotypes (around 2,700) than newly diagnosed patients did (about 970). Compared with newly diagnosed patients, patients with persistent Graves' disease had lower TCR Shannon entropy and fewer highly expanded clones, which suggests clonal expansion. The study examined only peripheral blood because the primary lesion, thyroid tissue, could not be accessed. Sequencing and analysis were limited to the TCR beta chain. The authors acknowledged the small sample size as a limitation that may reduce accuracy. Persistent disease showed preferential use of TRBV28, TRBJ1-2 and TRBJ2-5, whereas newly diagnosed disease favored TRBV20-1 and TRBJ2-1.

The sample was also linked to a second study, of T cells in Graves' hyperthyroidism and ophthalmopathy. As described in the second report: A patient counted as having stable Graves' hyperthyroidism if no progression to ophthalmopathy occurred over 18 months of follow-up. Hyperthyroidism patients were newly diagnosed, with disease duration under 2 months, and aged 18 to 65 years. The study excluded patients with uncontrolled infections, other autoimmune diseases, pregnancy or lactation. Diagnoses were based on clinical symptoms, serum thyroxine and TRAb, thyroid ultrasound and orbital computed tomography. A first-round RT-PCR of the TCR CDR3 used the HTBI primer set with the Qiagen OneStep RT-PCR kit. Most expanded thyroid clonotypes (frequency above 0.001) were also detected in blood, suggesting blood repertoires may reflect thyroid immune responses. A 13 V-J signature model separated ophthalmopathy from stable hyperthyroidism, with just over 85% sensitivity and 81.08% specificity in cross-validation and 80%/75% in testing. In validation, progression to ophthalmopathy was predicted by the model with roughly 71% sensitivity and nearly 75% specificity, a median of about 6 months before onset. A discovery cohort of around 100 patients, approximately 45 with Graves' ophthalmopathy and about 58 with stable Graves' hyperthyroidism, was used to find distinguishing TCR V-J signatures. Whether ophthalmopathy could be predicted prospectively was tested in an independent validation cohort made up of 18 to 20 hyperthyroidism patients plus 17 patients who later progressed to ophthalmopathy. The approximately 98 discovery patients were randomly divided into training and test sets at a 7:3 ratio. In addition, the study compared T-cell repertoires in thyroid tissue and in blood from over 5 Graves' hyperthyroidism patients. Following sampling, methimazole starting at 30 mg daily was given to hyperthyroidism patients, and high-dose intravenous methylprednisolone was given to ophthalmopathy patients. The libraries were constructed in a second round of multiplex PCR and then size-selected and purified. Sequencing of the libraries was done on an Illumina HiSeq2000 using paired-end 100 bp reads. SOAPnuke was used to process the raw data, removing reads that contained adapters or uncalled bases, had a mean Phred below 15, or lacked an exact match to the constant primer or identifier. High-quality paired reads were merged with COPE v1.2.5, and unique nucleotide sequences were defined as clonotypes. MiTCR v1.1 was used to align the clonotypes against IMGT TRBV, TRBD and TRBJ reference segments. The analysis included only V-J combinations with a frequency above 0.0001, which together covered around 99% of the repertoires. The TCS score was defined as the ratio of F50 (clonal expansion) to E x V (chaos), calculated using BLOSUM62-based TCRdist between CDR3 peptides within each V-J. Welch's t-statistics and random forest reduced around 520 V-J features to 13, which were used in a naive Bayes classifier (R e1071). Sample size was not statistically predetermined, and investigators were not blinded to group allocation. According to the paper, TCR Vbeta CDR3 sequencing was carried out on around 140 peripheral blood samples, which came from 40 to 45 ophthalmopathy, around 75 hyperthyroidism and roughly 17 progressor patients.

This specimen consisted of peripheral blood mononuclear cells (PBMCs), obtained at new diagnosis, from a patient treated with antithyroid drugs. The chain is encoded by TRBV14 joined to TRBJ2-5; no D gene can be assigned with confidence. The source of this sequence is a woman aged 50 to 60 with Graves disease. Donor details come from another sample of the same person, matched by shared clones. The nucleotides are TGTGCCAGCAGCCAGAGGCAGGCCGGAGAGACCCAGTACTTC. This gives the protein CASSQRQAGETQYF.